These 8 T cell receptor beta chains were all obtained from the same sample, sequenced in a study of OX40 agonist ivuxolimab in advanced cancers. Data came from immunoSEQ multiplex PCR; TCRdb stores just in-frame clones and leaves some out. The sample consists of 45,000 to 55,000 clones, around 83% of them appearing once. Sequencing used CD4+ or CD8+ T cells sorted from blood, obtained in a trial of the OX40 agonist ivuxolimab. The receptors derive from an adult with an advanced solid tumor such as melanoma, head and neck, liver or kidney cancer.

The V and J genes are TRBV7-9 and TRBJ2-1; D is ambiguous. V was shortened by 5 bases and J by 8 bases, with 13 bases between the two germline ends. The CDR3 length is 13 residues. Germline loops: CDR1 SEHNR, CDR2 FQNEAQ (reference sequence). The CDR3 DNA reads TGTGCCAGCAGCCCATTATCGAAGGATGAGCAGTTCTTC. The encoded protein is CASSPLSKDEQFF.

This clone was detected only a few times. The chain recombines TRBV28 with TRBJ1-5; D is possibly TRBD1 (5 bases). CDR3 length: 15 amino acids. The germline V gene encodes CDR1 MDHEN and CDR2 SYDVKM. Trimming removed 6 bases at V and 5 bases at J, with 17 bases between. The CDR3 DNA reads as TGTGCCAGCAGCCGAGGAAAGGGGCCTCATCAGCCCCAGCATTTT. It encodes CASSRGKGPHQPQHF.

V is TRBV2 and J is TRBJ2-5; possible D gene TRBD2, 5 bases. The J call could be wrong; TRBJ2-7 is a better fit for the DNA end. In germline, CDR1 is SNHLY, CDR2 FYNNEI. The CDR3 is made up of 15 amino acids. CDR3 bases: TGTGCCAGCAGTGAAGGGGCTAGCTTTAGCTACGAGCAGTACTTC. Amino acid sequence: CASSEGASFSYEQYF.

This rearrangement joins TRBV11-3 to TRBJ2-6; no clear D. Trimming removed 2 bases from V and 3 bases from J, with 2 bases in between. CDR1 is SGHNT, CDR2 YENEEA, per germline. The CDR3 runs 13 residues. CDR3 nucleotide sequence: TGTGCCAGCAGCTTAAATGGGGCCAACGTCCTGACTTTC. Translation gives CASSLNGANVLTF.

The genes are TRBV6-1 and TRBJ1-3, with D perhaps matching TRBD1 (5 bases). The germline V and J ends were trimmed by 2 bases and 1 base, with 9 bases remaining between them. Looked up from germline, CDR1 is MNHNS and CDR2 is SASEGT. The CDR3 consists of 15 residues. Here the CDR3 DNA reads TGTGCCAGCAGTGAAAAGCAGGGATCTGGAAACACCATATATTTT. This gives the protein CASSEKQGSGNTIYF.

The chain is built from TRBV10-3 and TRBJ2-3; 9 positions match TRBD1. The CDR3 loop spans 15 amino acids. Unmatched junction bases numbered 3, after V lost 0 bases and J lost 5 bases. Germline CDR1 ENHRY, CDR2 SYGVKD. The CDR3 coding sequence is TGTGCCATCAGTGAGTCCGGGACAGGGCGAGATACGCAGTATTTT. It specifies CAISESGTGRDTQYF.

The genes are TRBV5-4 and TRBJ2-2; weak D call: TRBD1 (5 bases). Germline loops: CDR1 SGHNT, CDR2 YYREEE (reference sequence). This CDR3 is 15 amino acids long. The V end lost 1 base, the J end lost 6 bases, and 13 bases lay between the germline ends. The CDR3 DNA follows: TGTGCCAGCAGCTTGCAGGGCGTTATGGCCGGGGAGCTGTTTTTT. Its translation: CASSLQGVMAGELFF.

This chain connects TRBV2 to TRBJ2-1, with 8 positions matching TRBD1. This CDR3 is 16 amino acids long. The junction had 15 bases not matched to a gene; V was cut back by 6 bases and J by 8 bases. Germline assignment: CDR1 SNHLY and CDR2 FYNNEI. The CDR3 DNA follows: TGTGCCAGCAGATCTCCCGGCGGACAGGGTGGCGATGAGCAGTTCTTC. Translation: CASRSPGGQGGDEQFF.